Sequencing of this T cell receptor beta chain was carried out in a study of cytomegalovirus exposure and HLA in healthy donors. CDR3 length equals 13 residues. Germline CDR1 is MNHEY and CDR2 is SMNVEV (reference sequence). Trimming removed 5 bases from V and 3 bases from J, with 10 bases in between. PCR amplification relied on 60 Vbeta primers (plus 13 Jbeta primers). Generated by immunoSEQ multiplex PCR, the TCRdb table keeps only in-frame clones and is missing some. The sample gives around 300,000 clones, 65% to 85% of which show up once; about 2.2% is in the top ten. The V gene is TRBV27, the J gene TRBJ1-1; D gene ambiguous. Sequencing was carried out using PBMCs. The TCR comes from a female donor in good health and CMV-seronegative. The CDR3 nucleotides are TGTGCCAGCAGTCCTAATAGCTACACTGAAGCTTTCTTT. Protein product: CASSPNSYTEAFF.